Reported below is one T cell receptor beta chain. The record originates from a study of T cell changes during pregnancy in multiple sclerosis. The data were produced by immunoSEQ multiplex PCR, yet TCRdb's version contains in-frame clones alone and is incomplete. The repertoire holds tens of thousands of clones, with approximately 92% as singletons. CDR1 and CDR2 (germline): MRHNA, SNTAGT. The CDR3 sequence is 15 residues long. Trimming took 5 bases from V and 4 from J, leaving 15 bases between them. Source: peripheral blood, taken in the third trimester of pregnancy. The chain is built from TRBV6-4 and TRBJ2-1; tentatively, D is TRBD2 (5 bases). This sequence was found in a female donor in good health, enrolled as a control in a pregnancy study. CDR3 in amino acids: CASSSGYSDYNEQFF. For the CDR3, the DNA is TGTGCCAGCAGTTCGGGGTATTCGGATTACAATGAGCAGTTCTTC.